The 5 T cell receptor beta chains listed next were all sequenced from one sample in a study of shared clonotypes between healthy human individuals. The assay was immunoSEQ multiplex PCR, and TCRdb's table has in-frame clones only and misses some. The sample records 2 million to 3 million clones, 93% being singletons. Material for sequencing was naive CD4+ T cells from PBMCs. Subset indicated: CD45RA+ positively selected. These receptors originate from a man between 18 and 29 years old in good health. Some clones in this sample may be carry-over from other donors' samples.

The V and J genes are TRBV9 and TRBJ2-3; either TRBD1 or TRBD2 may supply D (6 bases each). The CDR3 runs to 13 residues. Looked up from germline, CDR1 is SGDLS and CDR2 is YYNGEE. V lost 7 bases and J lost 0, with 9 bases in between. The CDR3 DNA follows: TGTGCCAGCGGGGGGCAGAGCACAGATACGCAGTATTTT. Protein sequence: CASGGQSTDTQYF. Full variable domain (rest looked up from reference TRBV9 and TRBJ2-3): DSGVTQTPKHLITATGQRVTLRCSPRSGDLSVYWYQQSLDQGLQFLIQYYNGEERAKGNILERFSAQQFPDLHSELNLSSLELGDSALYFCASGGQSTDTQYFGPGTRLTVL.

This chain links TRBV28 with TRBJ2-5, with a possible D match to TRBD2 (6 bases). The CDR3 has 15 amino acids. CDR1 and CDR2 (germline): MDHEN, SYDVKM. V gave up 5 bases and J gave up 4 bases, with 17 bases separating them. CDR3 region: CASSIPQNGGETQYF. The CDR3 DNA reads TGTGCCAGCAGTATACCTCAGAACGGGGGAGAGACCCAGTACTTC.

This clone has a single count. The chain employs TRBV7-2 and TRBJ2-7, with no clear D. Per the germline V gene, CDR1 is SGHTA and CDR2 is FQGNSA. The CDR3 runs 13 residues. Trimming took 5 bases from V and 3 from J, leaving 11 bases between them. The CDR3 nucleotides read TGTGCCAGCAGCCGTAGGTCAGGCTACGAGCAGTACTTC. Amino acids: CASSRRSGYEQYF.

The rearrangement links TRBV11-2 to TRBJ2-1; 9 nucleotides agree with TRBD2. J gave up 9 bases and V 4 bases, and 4 bases lay outside the gene matches. The CDR3 runs 13 residues. Germline lookup yields CDR1 SGHAT and CDR2 FQNNGV. The CDR3 is CASSWLAGPEQFF. CDR3 coding DNA: TGTGCCAGCAGCTGGCTAGCGGGACCTGAGCAGTTCTTC.

V usage is TRBV28 and J usage is TRBJ2-7, with no clear D. V lost 3 bases and J 0 bases, leaving 12 bases between the germline ends. The CDR3 is 15 residues long. Germline V gene sequence: CDR1 MDHEN, CDR2 SYDVKM. The CDR3 coding sequence is TGTGCCAGCAGTTTTATCTGGGGAAGCTCCTACGAGCAGTACTTC. Protein product: CASSFIWGSSYEQYF.